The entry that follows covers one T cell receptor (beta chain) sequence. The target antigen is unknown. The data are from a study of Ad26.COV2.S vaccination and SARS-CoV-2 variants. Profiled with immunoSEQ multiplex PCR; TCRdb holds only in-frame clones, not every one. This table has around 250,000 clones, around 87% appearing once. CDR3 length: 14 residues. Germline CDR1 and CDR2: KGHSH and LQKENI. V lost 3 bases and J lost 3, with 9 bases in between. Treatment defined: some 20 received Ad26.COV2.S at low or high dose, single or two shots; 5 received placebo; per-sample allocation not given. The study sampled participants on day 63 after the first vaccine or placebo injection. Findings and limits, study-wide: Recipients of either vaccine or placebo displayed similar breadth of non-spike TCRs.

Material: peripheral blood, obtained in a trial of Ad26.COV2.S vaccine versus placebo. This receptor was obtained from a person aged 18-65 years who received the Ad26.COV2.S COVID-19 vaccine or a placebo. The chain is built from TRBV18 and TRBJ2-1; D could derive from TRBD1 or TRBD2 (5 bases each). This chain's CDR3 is CASSPGGGYNEQFF. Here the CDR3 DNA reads TGTGCCAGCTCACCCGGTGGGGGCTACAATGAGCAGTTCTTC.